This passage covers 9 T cell receptor beta chains from one sample sequenced in a study of blood T cells in healthy people across ages. With a J-beta primer mix and a sample-barcoded 5' primer, a second PCR ran about 6 to 11 cycles. Using its own MiXCR run on the 5' RACE reads, TCRdb lists one record per CDR3 protein. Of 1,300,000 or so distinct CDR3 sequences listed, roughly 59% are singletons. Sequencing was carried out using blood. These receptor sequences come from a man aged 18 to 30 in good health.

The V gene is TRBV19, the J gene TRBJ2-6; the D is unclear. CDR1 is LNHDA, CDR2 SQIVND, per germline (reference sequence). V lost 3 bases, J lost 4 bases, and 13 bases lay in between. This CDR3 comprises 16 residues. CDR3 nucleotide sequence: TGTGCCAGTAGTATCCGTCTCCAACACGGGGCCAACGTCCTGACTTTC. Translation gives CASSIRLQHGANVLTF.

This clonotype occurred a few times. The chain has TRBV12-5 and TRBJ1-2; D perhaps matches TRBD1 (6 bases). Germline V gives CDR1 LGHNT, CDR2 FRNRAP. The CDR3 length is 14 residues. With 1 base removed from V and 0 bases from J, the gap between germline ends came to 6 bases. The CDR3 is CASGLGGPNYGYTF. The CDR3 bases are TGTGCTAGTGGTTTGGGGGGGCCTAACTATGGCTACACCTTC.

The chain has TRBV7-9 and TRBJ2-3; D is possibly TRBD1 (6 bases). The V gene's germline CDR1 is SEHNR and CDR2 FQNEAQ (reference sequence). Between the trimmed V and J ends, which lost 5 bases and 2 bases, there was a span of 20 bases. The CDR3 spans 17 residues. CDR3 sequence (DNA): TGTGCCAGCAGCCCCAGGGCAGGGGAACGGAACACAGATACGCAGTATTTT. Translation gives CASSPRAGERNTDTQYF.

V is TRBV20-1 and J is TRBJ2-4; 7 nucleotides match TRBD2. The CDR3 contains 13 residues. Per germline, CDR1 DFQATT and CDR2 SNEGSKA (reference sequence). V shed 4 bases, J shed 4 bases, and the junction held 4 bases outside the gene matches. CDR3: CSAKLRGKNIQYF. CDR3 DNA: TGCAGTGCTAAATTGCGGGGGAAAAACATTCAGTACTTC.

The gene calls are TRBV27 and TRBJ2-7, with 8 bases lining up with TRBD1. Germline lookup yields CDR1 MNHEY and CDR2 SMNVEV (reference sequence). J lost 3 bases, V lost 5 bases, and 12 bases had no gene match. There are 16 residues in the CDR3. The CDR3 sequence: CASSQGTGRAVYEQYF. CDR3 DNA: TGTGCCAGCAGTCAAGGGACAGGACGAGCTGTCTACGAGCAGTACTTC.

This clonotype was counted only a few times. This sequence joins TRBV15 and TRBJ2-1; D not certain. Trimming took 0 bases from V and 10 from J, leaving 13 bases between them. Germline assignment: CDR1 LNHNV and CDR2 YYDKDF (reference sequence). The CDR3 has 14 amino acids. The chain's CDR3 is CATSREIDQDEQFF. As DNA, the CDR3 is TGTGCCACCAGCAGAGAGATCGACCAGGACGAGCAGTTCTTC.

This clonotype was observed a single time. This rearrangement joins TRBV6-2 or TRBV6-3 to TRBJ2-1; 7 nucleotides align to TRBD2. Germline V gene sequence: CDR1 MNHEY, CDR2 SVGEGT. V was pared by 7 bases and J by 0 bases, with 9 bases of the junction left unmatched. The CDR3 sequence is 16 residues long. The CDR3 sequence is CASIKRPSGSYNEQFF. For the CDR3, the DNA is TGTGCCAGCATCAAACGGCCTAGCGGCTCCTACAATGAGCAGTTCTTC.

This clonotype was seen only a few times. The V and J genes are TRBV6-6 and TRBJ2-4; no firm D call. The DNA end lines up better with TRBJ2-7; the J call may be wrong. CDR1 MNHNY and CDR2 SVGAGI come from the germline V gene (reference sequence). CDR3 length: 15 amino acids. The CDR3 sequence is CASSYSDGTTYEQYF. The CDR3 coding sequence is TGTGCCAGCAGTTACTCGGACGGTACCACCTACGAGCAGTACTTC.

The chain is built from TRBV20-1 and TRBJ2-1; D uncertain. This CDR3 is built from 14 residues. The V end lost 0 bases, the J end lost 4 bases, and 10 bases lay between the germline ends. The germline V gene has CDR1 DFQATT and CDR2 SNEGSKA (reference sequence). The CDR3 loop is CSAREAVRYNEQFF. DNA of the CDR3: TGCAGTGCTAGAGAGGCAGTACGGTACAATGAGCAGTTCTTC.